The TCR beta chain described here comes from a study of blood T cell repertoires in COVID-19. Overall study context: Samples of COVID-19 (acute and convalescent) were obtained from the United States, Italy and Spain. PBMCs, B-cell-depleted T cells, or T cells provided the cDNA or gDNA that made up the material.

V trimming: 6 bases; J trimming: 6 bases; junction bases outside the gene matches: 11. CDR1 and CDR2 (germline): KGHSH, LQKENI. The CDR3 is 16 residues long. Under the authors' procedure: Amplification of reference gene primers was used by the study to estimate nucleated cell counts. Assay: immunoSEQ multiplex PCR; the TCRdb copy retains only in-frame clones and omits some. V, J and clone size reflect that table, while D and trimming were determined from the DNA. The sample yields 200,000 to 300,000 clones, roughly 90% seen once. The sample was peripheral blood. The sequence was collected from a man aged 55 to 69 who had recovered from COVID-19. The chain uses TRBV18 and TRBJ2-1, with 10 bases identical to TRBD1. This CDR3 is CASSAPSGTGANEQFF. The CDR3 nucleotides read TGTGCCAGCTCGGCCCCGTCCGGGACAGGGGCCAATGAGCAGTTCTTC.